Below are 32 T cell receptor beta chains sequenced from a single sample in a study of cytomegalovirus exposure and HLA in healthy donors. Assay used: immunoSEQ multiplex PCR; TCRdb lists only in-frame clones, some missing. The sample shows more than 45,000 clones, about 91% of them seen only once. Sample: PBMCs. The receptors were gathered from a woman in her 30s in good health and CMV-seronegative.

The chain joins TRBV5-6 to TRBJ2-7; tentatively, D is TRBD2 (6 bases). V lost 4 bases and J lost 3, with 14 bases in between. CDR3 length: 14 amino acids. Germline values: CDR1 SGHDT, CDR2 YYEEEE. This CDR3 is CASSPGGASYEQYF. In DNA, the CDR3 is TGTGCCAGCAGCCCCGGGGGAGCGAGCTACGAGCAGTACTTC.

This chain links TRBV7-9 with TRBJ2-3; D remains unclear. The CDR3 is 16 residues long. V dropped 5 bases and J dropped 3 bases, with 18 bases sitting between them. CDR1 and CDR2 from the germline V gene are SEHNR and FQNEAQ (reference sequence). The CDR3, as DNA: TGTGCCAGCAGCCAACCGCCCCTGTCGGAGACAGATACGCAGTATTTT. It specifies CASSQPPLSETDTQYF.

CDR3 coding DNA: TGCGCCAGCACCCCGACTCTGCCCGGGGCCTACGAGCAGTACTTC. Amino acid sequence: CASTPTLPGAYEQYF. The chain couples TRBV5-1 to TRBJ2-7; possible D gene TRBD2, 5 bases. Trimming shortened V by 6 bases and J by 2 bases, and 18 bases separated the two germline ends. The CDR3 length is 15 residues. CDR1 and CDR2 from the germline V gene are SGHRS and YFSETQ.

The rearrangement uses TRBV19 and TRBJ2-2; TRBD1 might be the D (5 bases). From germline, CDR1 is LNHDA and CDR2 SQIVND (reference sequence). The CDR3 runs to 12 residues. Trimming shortened V by 7 bases and J by 6 bases, and 9 bases separated the two germline ends. The DNA for the CDR3 is TGTGCCAGTAAGGAAGGGGCCGGGGAGCTGTTTTTT. This gives the protein CASKEGAGELFF.

The rearrangement joins TRBV29-1 to TRBJ2-7; TRBD2 aligns across 10 bases. The V gene's germline CDR1 is SQVTM and CDR2 ANQGSEA. The CDR3 contains 15 residues. V lost 7 bases and J lost 4; bases outside the gene matches: 13. This CDR3 reads CSAAEDGLAAYEQYF. CDR3 sequence (DNA): TGCAGCGCCGCGGAAGACGGACTAGCGGCTTACGAGCAGTACTTC.

The CDR3 here is CASSGGPEADTQYF. CDR3 coding DNA: TGTGCCAGCAGCGGGGGCCCAGAGGCAGATACGCAGTATTTT. The chain has TRBV5-6 and TRBJ2-3; tentative D call: TRBD1 (6 bases). Germline V gives CDR1 SGHDT, CDR2 YYEEEE. The CDR3 consists of 14 residues. Trimming took 4 bases from V and 4 from J, leaving 13 bases between them.

The genes are TRBV4-2 and TRBJ1-3; D perhaps matches TRBD1 (6 bases). There are 17 residues in the CDR3. The germline CDR1 and CDR2 sequences are LGHNA and YNFKEQ. Trimming cost V 2 bases and J 1 base, with 15 bases left between them. CDR3 amino acids: CASSQQGRSGSGNTIYF. The CDR3 DNA is TGTGCCAGCAGCCAACAGGGGAGATCAGGTTCTGGAAACACCATATATTTT.

This chain connects TRBV5-1 to TRBJ1-4, with D possibly being TRBD1 (6 bases). The CDR3 covers 15 residues. Germline CDR1 and CDR2: SGHRS and YFSETQ. Trimming shortened V by 4 bases and J by 6 bases, and 16 bases separated the two germline ends. The CDR3 sequence is CASSKTGGLYEKLFF. CDR3 nucleotide sequence: TGCGCCAGCAGCAAGACAGGCGGGTTATATGAAAAACTGTTTTTT.

This clone was seen only once. The rearrangement uses TRBV30 and TRBJ2-7; no firm D call. CDR1 GTSNPN and CDR2 SVGIG come from the germline V gene (reference sequence). The CDR3 sequence is 15 residues long. V dropped 1 base and J dropped 2 bases, with 15 bases sitting between them. The CDR3 DNA reads TGTGCCTGGAGTGAGATCCATGGAGATCCCTACGAGCAGTACTTC. Residues: CAWSEIHGDPYEQYF. Combining the CDR3 with reference TRBV30 and TRBJ2-7 gives the whole variable domain SQTIHQWPATLVQPVGSPLSLECTVEGTSNPNLYWYRQAAGRGLQLLFYSVGIGQISSEVPQNLSASRPQDRQFILSSKKLLLSDSGFYLCAWSEIHGDPYEQYFGPGTRLTVT.

The rearrangement joins TRBV5-1 to TRBJ2-3; D is possibly TRBD2 (5 bases). Trimming stripped 2 bases from V and 4 bases from J, with 8 bases between. From germline, CDR1 is SGHRS and CDR2 YFSETQ. The CDR3 is 13 residues long. CDR3 sequence: CASSLSEADTQYF. As DNA, the CDR3 is TGCGCCAGCAGCTTATCGGAGGCAGATACGCAGTATTTT.

The rearrangement joins TRBV19 to TRBJ1-2; 10 nucleotides align to TRBD1. The CDR3 has 15 residues. CDR1 is LNHDA, CDR2 SQIVND, per germline (reference sequence). J gave up 8 bases and V 4 bases, and 10 bases lay outside the gene matches. CDR3 in DNA: TGTGCCAGTAGTAATCCGGGACAGGGGCAGGAAGGCTACACCTTC. Translation gives CASSNPGQGQEGYTF.

The genes are TRBV27 and TRBJ2-7; 9 bases align to TRBD2. This CDR3 is 13 amino acids long. The V segment lost 6 bases and the J segment 6 bases; nucleotides outside the gene matches: 6. CDR1 MNHEY and CDR2 SMNVEV come from the germline V gene (reference sequence). CDR3: CASRSLAGLEQYF. CDR3 DNA: TGTGCCAGCAGGAGCCTAGCGGGACTCGAGCAGTACTTC.

The V and J genes are TRBV5-4 and TRBJ2-7, with D possibly being TRBD2 (5 bases). CDR3 length: 15 amino acids. The germline V gene has CDR1 SGHNT and CDR2 YYREEE (reference sequence). Trimming left V 2 bases short and J 3 bases short, with 15 bases between. In nucleotides, the CDR3 is TGTGCCAGCAGCTTTGGGTCTAGAGGGCTCTACGAGCAGTACTTC. Its protein product is CASSFGSRGLYEQYF. The full variable domain, with the rest looked up from reference TRBV5-4 and TRBJ2-7, is ETGVTQSPTHLIKTRGQQVTLRCSSQSGHNTVSWYQQALGQGPQFIFQYYREEENGRGNFPPRFSGLQFPNYSSELNVNALELDDSALYLCASSFGSRGLYEQYFGPGTRLTVT.

The chain links TRBV2 to TRBJ1-1; D unclear. Per the germline V gene, CDR1 is SNHLY and CDR2 is FYNNEI. The V gene lost 4 bases and the J gene lost 6 bases, with 9 bases spanning the gap. The CDR3 runs 12 residues. The CDR3: CASSAGRAEAFF. DNA of the CDR3: TGTGCCAGCAGTGCTGGGAGGGCTGAAGCTTTCTTT.

V gene TRBV13 combines with J gene TRBJ2-5; TRBD1 is a possible D gene (5 bases). Per germline, CDR1 PRHDT and CDR2 FYEKMQ (reference sequence). V was cut by 6 bases and J by 5 bases, with 13 bases left in between. The CDR3 totals 13 residues. CDR3: CASRLRGLETQYF. The CDR3 region has the DNA TGTGCCAGCAGACTAAGGGGTTTGGAGACCCAGTACTTC.

The DNA for the CDR3 is TGTGCCAGCAGTTTTTCATGGCCAGATACGCAGTATTTT. Protein sequence: CASSFSWPDTQYF. The chain has TRBV27 and TRBJ2-3; D remains unclear. CDR1 and CDR2 (germline): MNHEY, SMNVEV (reference sequence). The CDR3 consists of 13 residues. Trimming removed 3 bases at V and 4 bases at J, with 8 bases between.

The rearrangement uses TRBV7-2 and TRBJ2-3; 14 positions match TRBD2. Looked up from germline, CDR1 is SGHTA and CDR2 is FQGNSA. The CDR3 contains 18 residues. The J segment lost 3 bases and the V segment lost 4 bases, leaving 9 bases of the junction unmatched. In DNA form, the CDR3 reads TGTGCCAGCAGCTCGACTAGCGGGAGGGTATTGGGGACAGATACGCAGTATTTT. It is translated as CASSSTSGRVLGTDTQYF.

The chain couples TRBV29-1 to TRBJ2-5; the D gene is possibly TRBD2 (6 bases). The V end was cut by 7 bases, the J end by 7 bases, with 25 bases between. The CDR3 sequence is 15 residues long. From germline, CDR1 is SQVTM and CDR2 ANQGSEA. In nucleotides, the CDR3 is TGCAGCGCTGCGCAGGGACTCCTAGAGTTCGGGACCCAGTACTTC. Translation gives CSAAQGLLEFGTQYF.

The chain employs TRBV9 and TRBJ2-1; TRBD2 aligns across 12 bases. Germline trimming cut 0 bases from V and 8 bases from J; bases unmatched to any gene: 9. Germline assignment: CDR1 SGDLS and CDR2 YYNGEE. The CDR3 has 17 amino acids. Here the CDR3 DNA reads TGTGCCAGCAGCGTAGAAGGGGGACTAGCGGGTCTCGATGAGCAGTTCTTC. Its translation: CASSVEGGLAGLDEQFF.

The rearrangement links TRBV18 to TRBJ2-3, with TRBD2 matching 9 bases. Germline assignment: CDR1 KGHSH and CDR2 LQKENI. The J segment lost 5 bases and the V segment lost 0 bases, leaving 6 bases of the junction unmatched. The CDR3 is 16 amino acids. In DNA, the CDR3 is TGTGCCAGCTCACCACCCAGCGGGAGGTTAGGAGATACGCAGTATTTT. Protein sequence: CASSPPSGRLGDTQYF.

The chain is built from TRBV7-3 and TRBJ2-2; D possibly corresponds to TRBD1 (6 bases). Trimming shortened V by 5 bases and J by 3 bases, and 16 bases separated the two germline ends. Germline loops: CDR1 SGHTA, CDR2 FQGTGA. This CDR3 has 16 amino acids. The CDR3 bases are TGTGCCAGCAGCCGAACAGGGAGCCGGGACACCGGGGAGCTGTTTTTT. Protein product: CASSRTGSRDTGELFF. Full variable domain (missing parts from reference TRBV7-3 and TRBJ2-2): GAGVSQTPSNKVTEKGKYVELRCDPISGHTALYWYRQSLGQGPEFLIYFQGTGAADDSGLPNDRFFAVRPEGSVSTLKIQRTERGDSAVYLCASSRTGSRDTGELFFGEGSRLTVL.

The rearrangement links TRBV7-6 to TRBJ2-1, with TRBD2 matching 7 bases. V was pared by 1 base and J by 6 bases, with 6 bases of the junction left unmatched. CDR3 size: 15 residues. Germline lookup yields CDR1 SGHVS and CDR2 FNYEAQ. CDR3: CASSLGPGGVNEQFF. The CDR3 region has the DNA TGTGCCAGCAGCTTAGGTCCGGGAGGTGTCAATGAGCAGTTCTTC.

This clone was observed a single time. The J gene is TRBJ2-3, the V gene TRBV5-1, with 10 bases aligning to TRBD2. CDR1 is SGHRS and CDR2 is YFSETQ in the germline V gene. CDR3 length: 14 residues. Trimming at V came to 7 bases and at J to 2 bases, leaving 4 bases not matched to a gene. CDR3 nucleotide sequence: TGCGCCAGCGGTCTAGCGGGAGTCACAGATACGCAGTATTTT. This encodes CASGLAGVTDTQYF.

V gene TRBV5-1 combines with J gene TRBJ2-2; 11 bases are shared with TRBD2. Germline V gene sequence: CDR1 SGHRS, CDR2 YFSETQ. With V trimmed by 4 bases and J by 1 base, 3 bases remained unmatched. The CDR3 is made up of 16 amino acids. The CDR3 reads CASSVGTSGNTGELFF. The CDR3 coding sequence is TGCGCCAGCAGCGTTGGGACTAGCGGGAACACCGGGGAGCTGTTTTTT.

The chain combines TRBV19 with TRBJ2-5; 7 bases agree with TRBD2. The CDR3 has 13 amino acids. V lost 6 bases, J lost 4 bases, and 5 bases stayed unmatched. CDR1 and CDR2 from the germline V gene are LNHDA and SQIVND (reference sequence). CDR3 in DNA: TGTGCCAGTAGGGGAGGGGCCCCAGAGACCCAGTACTTC. Its protein product is CASRGGAPETQYF.

The J gene is TRBJ1-5, the V gene TRBV2; no definite D call. Trimming left V 1 base short and J 6 bases short, with 13 bases between. Germline CDR1 and CDR2: SNHLY and FYNNEI. The CDR3 is made up of 15 amino acids. CDR3 in amino acids: CASSEGAPMGQPQHF. CDR3 in DNA: TGTGCCAGCAGTGAAGGGGCACCCATGGGTCAGCCCCAGCATTTT.

This chain links TRBV15 with TRBJ2-2; D may be TRBD2 (7 bases). The V and J ends lost 2 bases and 7 bases respectively, with 20 bases between them. The germline CDR1 and CDR2 sequences are LNHNV and YYDKDF (reference sequence). The CDR3 length is 17 residues. The DNA of the CDR3 is TGTGCCACCAGCAGAAGGGGGAGGGCCAACTCGTACGGGGAGCTGTTTTTT. It is translated as CATSRRGRANSYGELFF.

This clone was counted between two and nine times. The chain is built from TRBV9 and TRBJ1-2, with 10 bases that match TRBD1. CDR1 and CDR2 (germline): SGDLS, YYNGEE. This CDR3 is 17 amino acids long. The ends lost 0 bases at V and 6 bases at J; junction bases unmatched: 11. This CDR3 is CASSVDFRQGARNGYTF. The CDR3 DNA reads as TGTGCCAGCAGCGTAGACTTCCGACAGGGGGCGCGCAATGGCTACACCTTC.

The chain combines TRBV7-3 with TRBJ2-1, with 9 bases lining up with TRBD2. The CDR3 sequence is 17 residues long. Germline values: CDR1 SGHTA, CDR2 FQGTGA. V shed 1 base, J shed 2 bases, and the junction held 6 bases outside the gene matches. The CDR3 spells CASSLSPREGAYNEQFF. In nucleotides, the CDR3 is TGTGCCAGCAGCTTAAGTCCGCGGGAGGGGGCCTACAATGAGCAGTTCTTC.

The rearrangement links TRBV4-3 to TRBJ2-1; D is perhaps TRBD1 (5 bases). In germline, CDR1 is LGHNA, CDR2 YSLEER. The V end was cut by 0 bases, the J end by 4 bases, with 13 bases between. The CDR3 contains 16 residues. CDR3 residues: CASSQEGYRRYNEQFF. DNA of the CDR3: TGCGCCAGCAGCCAAGAAGGGTACAGGAGATACAATGAGCAGTTCTTC.

The CDR3 region has the DNA TGTGCCAGCAGTTCGTGGCGGGAGTACAAGCAGTACTTC. Amino acids: CASSSWREYKQYF. The V call is TRBV28, the J call TRBJ2-7, with 7 bases matching TRBD2. CDR1 and CDR2 from the germline V gene are MDHEN and SYDVKM. V dropped 4 bases and J dropped 8; count of bases not matched to a gene: 8. The CDR3 spans 13 residues.

The J gene is TRBJ1-2, the V gene TRBV19, with D perhaps matching TRBD1 (5 bases). Germline CDR1 is LNHDA and CDR2 is SQIVND (reference sequence). CDR3 length equals 18 residues. V lost 3 bases and J 2 bases, leaving 22 bases between the germline ends. The CDR3 region has the DNA TGTGCCAGTAGTATGGACCTCCTTAGTGGCAGGGCCAACTATGGCTACACCTTC. This codes for CASSMDLLSGRANYGYTF.